The rows below give T cell receptor beta chains drawn from one sample of a study of cytomegalovirus exposure and HLA in healthy donors. Sequencing was performed with immunoSEQ multiplex PCR; in TCRdb, only in-frame clones are kept and a portion is missing. Of about 120,000 clones in the sample, over 60% were seen once. The sample was PBMCs. The receptor source for this set is a woman in her thirties in good health and CMV-seropositive. CDR3s include the opening cysteine and the closing phenylalanine or tryptophan. D genes are given only for firm matches. Expanded clones are given a class, and other clones once, few, many or no size at all.

>TRBJ1-2|TRBD1|TRBV14|NA
CASRQGAPYGYTF
TGTGCCAGCAGGCAGGGGGCGCCGTATGGCTACACCTTC
>TRBJ1-4|TRBD1|TRBV9|NA
CASSVGRGTGDREKLFF
TGTGCCAGCAGCGTAGGGAGGGGGACAGGGGATCGAGAAAAACTGTTTTTT
>TRBJ2-1|TRBD1|TRBV6-5|NA
CASSYSAGGDFEQFF
TGTGCCAGCAGTTACTCGGCAGGGGGAGATTTTGAGCAGTTCTTC
>TRBJ2-2|NA|TRBV7-2|NA
CASSLSTGSRTGELFF
TGTGCCAGCAGCTTATCTACGGGGTCTAGGACCGGGGAGCTGTTTTTT
>TRBJ1-2|TRBD1|TRBV6-4|few
CASSASGTGGSGYTF
TGTGCCAGCAGTGCCTCCGGGACAGGGGGCAGTGGCTACACCTTC
>TRBJ2-3|TRBD2|TRBV4-3|few
CASSPPAGGRGAQYF
TGCGCCAGCAGCCCCCCGGCGGGGGGGAGAGGGGCGCAGTATTTT
>TRBJ2-7|NA|TRBV7-6|NA
CASSVRPGPQIYEQYF
TGTGCCAGCAGCGTAAGACCAGGTCCTCAGATCTACGAGCAGTACTTC
>TRBJ2-5|NA|TRBV12-2|NA
CASRLGSRIAGSQETQYF
TGTGCAAGTCGCTTAGGATCGCGAATAGCCGGGTCTCAAGAGACCCAGTACTTC
>TRBJ2-7|TRBD1|TRBV5-6|NA
CASSSRDREFEQYF
TGTGCCAGCAGCAGCCGGGACAGGGAGTTTGAGCAGTACTTC
>TRBJ2-5|TRBD2|TRBV7-2|once
CASSSLAGRWETQYF
TGTGCCAGCAGCTCATTAGCGGGGAGGTGGGAGACCCAGTACTTC